This TCR beta chain originates from a study of blood T cell repertoires in COVID-19. At the level of the study: The analysed material was cDNA or gDNA that came from T cells, B-cell-depleted T cells, or PBMCs.

Repertoires were generated with immunoSEQ multiplex PCR, while TCRdb's copy carries only in-frame clones and drops some. The top ten clones hold about 14% of a sample with 30,000 to 40,000 clones, around 85% of them seen once. Sequenced material: peripheral blood. The source of this sequence is a human donor with acute or convalescent COVID-19. The donor label of this sample is uncertain.

The CDR3 DNA is TGTGCCGTCGGGAGGAATGGGGGCACTGAAGCTTTCTTT. Protein product: CAVGRNGGTEAFF. The chain combines TRBV28 with TRBJ1-1; D perhaps matches TRBD1 (5 bases). This CDR3 has 13 amino acids. Germline CDR1 MDHEN, CDR2 SYDVKM. Trimming shortened V by 11 bases and J by 4 bases, and 17 bases separated the two germline ends.